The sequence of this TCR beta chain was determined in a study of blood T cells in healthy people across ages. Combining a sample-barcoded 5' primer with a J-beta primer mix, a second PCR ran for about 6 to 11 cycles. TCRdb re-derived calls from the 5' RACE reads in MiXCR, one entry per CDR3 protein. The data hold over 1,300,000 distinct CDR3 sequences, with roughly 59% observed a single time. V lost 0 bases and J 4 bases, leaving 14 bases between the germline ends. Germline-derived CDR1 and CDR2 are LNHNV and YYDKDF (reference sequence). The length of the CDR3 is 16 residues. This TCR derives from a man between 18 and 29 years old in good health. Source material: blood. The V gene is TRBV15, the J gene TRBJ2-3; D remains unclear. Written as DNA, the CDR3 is TGTGCCACCAGCAGAGATCGGGTATCTGGCGCAGATACGCAGTATTTT. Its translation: CATSRDRVSGADTQYF.